This T cell receptor (beta chain) was found in a study of CD8+ T cells in alopecia areata. On the study more broadly: At a dose of 5 to 10 mg twice daily, oral tofacitinib was given to treated patients. The study gave tofacitinib for 6 to 18 months, then 6 months off drug.

Obtained from alopecia areata patients were lesional scalp punch biopsies along with peripheral blood. Reverse transcription of extracted RNA yielded cDNA, which provided the sequencing template. TCRdb keeps only in-frame clones here, not all; method: immunoSEQ multiplex PCR. The data contain some 110,000 clones, 35% to 40% of them seen just once; the ten biggest clones take up 3.1%. As for this clone: Antigen: not known.

Study-level findings and limits: Lesional scalp exceeded normal scalp in clonality, especially in alopecia totalis/universalis.

The source material was CD4+ T cells sorted from blood. The receptor was derived from a human donor with alopecia areata.

The CDR3 region has the DNA TGTGCCAGTAGCAAGACAGGGGGACGACAGAACTATGGCTACACCTTC. Protein product: CASSKTGGRQNYGYTF. V is TRBV19 and J is TRBJ1-2; 9 positions match TRBD1. The CDR3 loop spans 16 amino acids. Germline values: CDR1 LNHDA, CDR2 SQIVND (reference sequence). The V and J ends lost 6 bases and 2 bases, in that order; junction bases with no gene match: 10.